This entry features one T cell receptor beta chain sequence. The data are from a study of blood T cell repertoires in COVID-19. On the study more broadly: The cDNA or gDNA used as material had been derived from T cells, B-cell-depleted T cells, or PBMCs.

Per the original data handling: The authors estimated nucleated cell counts from reference gene primer amplification. Assay used: immunoSEQ multiplex PCR; TCRdb lists only in-frame clones, some missing. V and J calls and clone size are those listed in that table; D and trimming were worked out from the DNA. The sample includes around 290,000 clones, roughly 86% seen only once; the top ten take approximately 2.5%. Residents of approximately 25 US areas, aged roughly 18 to 89 years, made up the participants. Membership in each cohort depended on participant-reported clinical history. Germline CDR1 reads SGHRS; CDR2 reads YFSETQ. The CDR3 spans 16 residues. The V end lost 0 bases, the J end lost 0 bases, and 7 bases lay between the germline ends.

The gene calls are TRBV5-1 and TRBJ1-6; D is uncertain. Sequenced: PBMCs or T cells enriched from blood (not recorded which). The sequence derives from a woman aged 18-29 years who had recovered from COVID-19. The CDR3 DNA sequence: TGCGCCAGCAGCTTGGGATCCAGCTCCTATAATTCACCCCTCCACTTT. Encoded protein: CASSLGSSSYNSPLHF.